This T cell receptor beta chain was obtained from a study of regulatory T cells in long-lasting Graves disease. Combining iRepertoire HTBI primers with Arm-PCR of CDR3 regions, the authors built TCR beta libraries. MiXCR was run by TCRdb on the multiplex PCR reads, yielding one entry per CDR3 protein. Of around 360,000 distinct CDR3 sequences in the sample, around 15% were seen once. This clonotype was counted only a few times. CDR3 length equals 14 residues. Germline CDR1 reads SGHRS; CDR2 reads YFSETQ. The V end was cut by 3 bases, the J end by 4 bases, with 12 bases between. Time point: newly diagnosed GD, antithyroid drugs for less than 3 months. PBMC-derived RNA was used for the TCR library. This sample was also put to use in a study of T cells in Graves' hyperthyroidism and ophthalmopathy.

V gene TRBV5-1 combines with J gene TRBJ2-3; D ambiguous. Sequencing was performed on peripheral blood mononuclear cells (PBMCs), taken at new diagnosis, from a patient treated with antithyroid drugs. This sequence was found in a woman in her late teens or twenties with Graves disease. CDR3 sequence reads: CASSSPARADTQYF. The CDR3 region has the DNA TGCGCCAGCAGCTCCCCCGCGCGCGCAGATACGCAGTATTTT.